Included here is one T cell receptor (beta chain) sequence, with context. Its antigen remains unknown. This specimen belongs to a study of T cell responses to AZD1222 COVID-19 vaccine. Germline-derived CDR1 and CDR2 are LGHDT and YNNKEL (reference sequence). The CDR3 runs 16 residues. Between the trimmed V and J ends, which lost 0 bases and 0 bases, there was a span of 12 bases. Method: immunoSEQ multiplex PCR; TCRdb's copy keeps in-frame clones and lacks some. Altogether about 120,000 clones are present, roughly nine tenths being singletons, with the ten largest covering 1.6%. Study-wide results and limits: Spike regions recognized by vaccine-associated CD4 TCRs spanned the protein, led by 160-218 and 743-854. Baseline seropositivity occurred in only six or seven AZD1222 recipients. Reportedly, nearly half the spike-specific TCRs target unmutated variant regions.

The J gene is TRBJ2-7, the V gene TRBV3-1 (or the pseudogene TRBV3-2); D remains unclear. Specimen: peripheral blood, collected 28 days after the second AZD1222 dose. This receptor was taken from an adult who received the AZD1222 COVID-19 vaccine. The DNA of the CDR3 is TGTGCCAGCAGCCAAGACCCAAGTGAGAGCTCCTACGAGCAGTACTTC. This gives the protein CASSQDPSESSYEQYF.